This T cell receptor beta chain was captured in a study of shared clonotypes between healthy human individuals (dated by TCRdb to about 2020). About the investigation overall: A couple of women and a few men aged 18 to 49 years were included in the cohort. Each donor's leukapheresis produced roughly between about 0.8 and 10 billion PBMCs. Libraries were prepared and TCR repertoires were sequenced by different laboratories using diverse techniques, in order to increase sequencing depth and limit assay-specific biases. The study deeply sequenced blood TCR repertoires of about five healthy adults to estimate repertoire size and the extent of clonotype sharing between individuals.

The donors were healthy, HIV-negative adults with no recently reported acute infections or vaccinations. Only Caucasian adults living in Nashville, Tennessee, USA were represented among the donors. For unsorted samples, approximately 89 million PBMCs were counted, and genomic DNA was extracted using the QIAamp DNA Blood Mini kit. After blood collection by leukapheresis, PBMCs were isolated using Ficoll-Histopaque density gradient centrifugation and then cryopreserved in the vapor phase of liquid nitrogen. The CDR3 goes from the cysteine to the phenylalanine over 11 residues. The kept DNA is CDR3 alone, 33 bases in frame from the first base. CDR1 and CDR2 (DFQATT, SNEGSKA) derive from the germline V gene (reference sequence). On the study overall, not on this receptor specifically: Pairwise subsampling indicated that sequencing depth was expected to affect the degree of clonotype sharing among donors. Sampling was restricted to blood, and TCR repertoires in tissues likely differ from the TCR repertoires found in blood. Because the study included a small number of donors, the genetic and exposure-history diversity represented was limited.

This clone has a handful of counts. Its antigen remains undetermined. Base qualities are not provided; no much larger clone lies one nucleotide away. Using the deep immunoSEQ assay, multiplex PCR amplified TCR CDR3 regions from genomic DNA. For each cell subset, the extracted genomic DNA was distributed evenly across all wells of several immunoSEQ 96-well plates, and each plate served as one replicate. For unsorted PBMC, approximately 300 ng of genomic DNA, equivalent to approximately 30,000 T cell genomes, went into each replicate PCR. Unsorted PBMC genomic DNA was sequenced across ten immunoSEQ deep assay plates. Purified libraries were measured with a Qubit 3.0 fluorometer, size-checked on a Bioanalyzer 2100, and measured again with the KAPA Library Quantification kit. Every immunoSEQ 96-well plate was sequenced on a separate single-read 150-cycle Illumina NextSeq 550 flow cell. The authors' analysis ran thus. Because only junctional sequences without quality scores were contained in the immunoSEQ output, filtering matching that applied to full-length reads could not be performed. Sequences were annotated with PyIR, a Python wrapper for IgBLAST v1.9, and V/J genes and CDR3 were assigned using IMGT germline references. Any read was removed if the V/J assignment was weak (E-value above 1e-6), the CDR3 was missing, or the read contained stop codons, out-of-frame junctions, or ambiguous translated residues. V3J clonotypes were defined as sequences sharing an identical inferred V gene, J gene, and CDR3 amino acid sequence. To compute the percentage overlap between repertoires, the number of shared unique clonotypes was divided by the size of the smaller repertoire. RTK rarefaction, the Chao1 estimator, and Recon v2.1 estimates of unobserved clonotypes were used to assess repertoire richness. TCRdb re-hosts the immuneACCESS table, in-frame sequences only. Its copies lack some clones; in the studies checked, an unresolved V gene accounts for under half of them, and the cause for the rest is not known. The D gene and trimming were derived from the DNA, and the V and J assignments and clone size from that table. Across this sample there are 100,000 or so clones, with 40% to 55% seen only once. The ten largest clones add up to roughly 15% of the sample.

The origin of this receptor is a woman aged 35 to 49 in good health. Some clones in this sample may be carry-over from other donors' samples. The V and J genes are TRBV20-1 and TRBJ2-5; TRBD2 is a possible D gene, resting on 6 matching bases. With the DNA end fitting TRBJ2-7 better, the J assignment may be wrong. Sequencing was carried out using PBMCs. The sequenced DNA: TGCAGTGCGGAGGGATCCTACGAGCAGTACTTC. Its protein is CSAEGSYEQYF.